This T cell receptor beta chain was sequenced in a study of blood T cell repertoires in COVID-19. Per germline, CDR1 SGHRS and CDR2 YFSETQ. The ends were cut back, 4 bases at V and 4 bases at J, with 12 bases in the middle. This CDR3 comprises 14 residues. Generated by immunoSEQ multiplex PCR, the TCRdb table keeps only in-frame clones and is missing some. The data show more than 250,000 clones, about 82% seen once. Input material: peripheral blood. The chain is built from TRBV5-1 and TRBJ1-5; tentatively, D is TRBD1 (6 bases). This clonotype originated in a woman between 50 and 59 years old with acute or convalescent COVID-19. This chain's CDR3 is CASSPGQRNQPQHF. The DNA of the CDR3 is TGCGCCAGCAGCCCCGGACAGAGGAATCAGCCCCAGCATTTT. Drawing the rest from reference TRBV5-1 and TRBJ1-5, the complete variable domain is KAGVTQTPRYLIKTRGQQVTLSCSPISGHRSVSWYQQTPGQGLQFLFEYFSETQRNKGNFPGRFSGRQFSNSRSEMNVSTLELGDSALYLCASSPGQRNQPQHFGDGTRLSIL.